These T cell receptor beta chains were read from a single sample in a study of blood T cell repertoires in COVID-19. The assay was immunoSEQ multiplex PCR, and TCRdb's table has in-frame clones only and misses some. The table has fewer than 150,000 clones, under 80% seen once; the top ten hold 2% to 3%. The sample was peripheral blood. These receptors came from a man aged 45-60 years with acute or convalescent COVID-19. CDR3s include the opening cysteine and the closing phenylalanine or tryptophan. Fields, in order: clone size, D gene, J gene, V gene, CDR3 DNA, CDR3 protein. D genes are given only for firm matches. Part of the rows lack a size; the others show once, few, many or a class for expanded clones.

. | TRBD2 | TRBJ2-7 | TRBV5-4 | TGTGCCAGCAGCCCCCGACTAGCGGGAGCCTACGAGCAGTACTTC | CASSPRLAGAYEQYF
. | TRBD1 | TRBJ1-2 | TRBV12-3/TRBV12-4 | TGTGCCAGCAGTCCTGGACAGGGACAAGGCTACACCTTC | CASSPGQGQGYTF
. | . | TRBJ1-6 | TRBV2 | TGTGCCAGTCGTAGCGGGGAGGATTCACCCCTCCACTTT | CASRSGEDSPLHF
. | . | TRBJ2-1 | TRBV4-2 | TGTGCCAGCAGCCAAGTAGGGGTGTCCTACAATGAGCAGTTCTTC | CASSQVGVSYNEQFF
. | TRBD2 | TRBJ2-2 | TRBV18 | TGTGCCAGCTCTTGGGAGGGCCCACCGGCCGGGGAGCTGTTTTTT | CASSWEGPPAGELFF
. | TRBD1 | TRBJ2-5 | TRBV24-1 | TGTGCCACCAGTGATCCTACAGGGGGAGAGACCCAGTACTTC | CATSDPTGGETQYF
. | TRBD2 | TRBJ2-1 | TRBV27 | TGTGCCAGCAGTCCGACGCTCCTAGCGGGGGGACTGCACTACAGGAATGAGCAGTTCTTC | CASSPTLLAGGLHYRNEQFF
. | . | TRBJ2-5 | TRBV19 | TGTGCCAGTAGTCCAGGGGGTAGCGGGATCTGGGAGACCCAGTACTTC | CASSPGGSGIWETQYF
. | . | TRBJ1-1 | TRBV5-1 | TGCGCCAGCAGCTTGGGGACTGCGAACACTGAAGCTTTCTTT | CASSLGTANTEAFF
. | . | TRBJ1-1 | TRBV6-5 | TGTGCCAGCAGGGTACAGGGAGACACTGAAGCTTTCTTT | CASRVQGDTEAFF
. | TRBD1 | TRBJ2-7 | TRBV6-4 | TGTGCCAGCAGTGACTCCACCCCGGGACAGGAGAACTACGAGCAGTACTTC | CASSDSTPGQENYEQYF
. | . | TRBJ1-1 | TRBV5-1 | TGCGCCAGCAGCTTGACAGGGTTGACTGAAGCTTTCTTT | CASSLTGLTEAFF
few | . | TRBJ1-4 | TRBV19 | TGTGCCAGTACCCTCGGGAGGGAAAATGAAAAACTGTTTTTT | CASTLGRENEKLFF
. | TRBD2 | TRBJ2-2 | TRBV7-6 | TGTGCCAGCAGCTTACAAGCGGGGGGGAACACCGGGGAGCTGTTTTTT | CASSLQAGGNTGELFF
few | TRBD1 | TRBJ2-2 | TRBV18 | TGTGCCAGCTCACAGGACAGGCGGACCGGGGAGCTGTTTTTT | CASSQDRRTGELFF
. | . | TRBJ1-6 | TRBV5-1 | TGCGCCAGCAGCTTGGACATAAGTAATTCACCCCTCCACTTT | CASSLDISNSPLHF
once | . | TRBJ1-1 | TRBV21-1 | TGTGCCAGCCCGATGGCCCCAGGCCCGGGGATGGACACTGAAGCTTTCTTT | CASPMAPGPGMDTEAFF
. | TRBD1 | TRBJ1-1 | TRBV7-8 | TGTGCCAGCAGCTCGAGACAGGGGATAGGGGCTGAAGCTTTCTTT | CASSSRQGIGAEAFF
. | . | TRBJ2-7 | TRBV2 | TGTGCCAGCAACAGGGTCTCGAGCTCCTACGAGCAGTACTTC | CASNRVSSSYEQYF
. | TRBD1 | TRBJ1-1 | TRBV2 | TGTGCCAGAGTGGGACAGGGGGTCACTGAAGCTTTCTTT | CARVGQGVTEAFF
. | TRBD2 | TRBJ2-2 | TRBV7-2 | TGTGCCAGCAGCTTACGACTCAGCGGGGCCGGCGGGGAGCTGTTTTTT | CASSLRLSGAGGELFF
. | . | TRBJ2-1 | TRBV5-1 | TGCGCCAGCAGCTTGACAGGGCGCGACAATGAGCAGTTCTTC | CASSLTGRDNEQFF
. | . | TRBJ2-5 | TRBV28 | TGTGCCAGCAGCTTTCTAGAGACCCAGTACTTC | CASSFLETQYF
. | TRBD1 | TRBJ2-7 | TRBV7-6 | TGTGCCAGCAGCTTAGGGACAGGGGCCCAGTACTTC | CASSLGTGAQYF
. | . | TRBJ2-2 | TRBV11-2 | TGTGCCAGCAGCTTAGATGAGCTCAGGGCGGACACCGGGGAGCTGTTTTTT | CASSLDELRADTGELFF
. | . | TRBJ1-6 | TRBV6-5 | TGTGCCAGCAGGAGGGACAATGTGAATTCACCCCTCCACTTT | CASRRDNVNSPLHF
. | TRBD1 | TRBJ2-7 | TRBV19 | TGTGCCAGTAGTATAGTGGGTACAGGGGGCAACGAGCAGTACTTC | CASSIVGTGGNEQYF
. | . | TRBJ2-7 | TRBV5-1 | TGCGCCAGCAGCTTGGAAGCAGGGACCTACGAGCAGTACTTC | CASSLEAGTYEQYF
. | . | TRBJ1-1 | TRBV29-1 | TGCAGCTGTACGTTGGGGCCTGGGCAGAATGAAGCTTTCTTT | CSCTLGPGQNEAFF
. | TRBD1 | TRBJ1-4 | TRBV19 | TGTGCCAGTAGTATCGGACAGGGACAAAAACTGTTTTTT | CASSIGQGQKLFF
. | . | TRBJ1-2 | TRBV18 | TGTGCCAGCTCCTCAGGCCCCGAGCGGGGTAACTATGGCTACACCTTC | CASSSGPERGNYGYTF
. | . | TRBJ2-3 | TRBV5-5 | TGTGCCAGCAGCGTTCGTACAGCAGGGAGCACAGATACGCAGTATTTT | CASSVRTAGSTDTQYF
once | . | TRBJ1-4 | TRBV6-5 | TGTGCCAGCAGACGGGACATGGGGAATGAAAAACTGTTTTTT | CASRRDMGNEKLFF
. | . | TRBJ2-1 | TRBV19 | TGTGCCAGTAGTATAGGAAACTCCAATGAGCAGTTCTTC | CASSIGNSNEQFF
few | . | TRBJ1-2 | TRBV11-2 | TGTGCCAGCAGCTTAGAGGCGGGGGGAGATGGCTACACCTTC | CASSLEAGGDGYTF
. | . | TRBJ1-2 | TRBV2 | TGTGCCAGCAGTGAATCCAGGGGCGCGCGCTACACCTTC | CASSESRGARYTF
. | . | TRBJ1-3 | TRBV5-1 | TGCGCCAGCAGCTACAAGACAGCACACTCTGGAAACACCATATATTTT | CASSYKTAHSGNTIYF
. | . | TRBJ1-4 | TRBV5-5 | TGTGCCAGCAGCTTGTTCCAGGGTTTAGATGAAAAACTGTTTTTT | CASSLFQGLDEKLFF
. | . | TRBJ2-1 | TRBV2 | TGTGCCGGAAGAACCGGGACTTACTTTAGTGATGAGCAGTTCTTC | CAGRTGTYFSDEQFF
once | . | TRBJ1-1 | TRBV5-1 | TGCGCCAGCAGCTTGGCCTTACAGTCGAACACTGAAGCTTTCTTT | CASSLALQSNTEAFF
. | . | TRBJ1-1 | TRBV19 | TGTGCCAGTAGTACTTGGGACACTTACACTGAAGCTTTCTTT | CASSTWDTYTEAFF
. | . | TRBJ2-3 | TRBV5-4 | TGTGCCAGCAGCTTCGGGGGACTCGGGGATACGCAGTATTTT | CASSFGGLGDTQYF